A selection of T cell receptor beta chains follows, all from one sample in a study of blood T cells in healthy people across ages. TCRdb re-called the 5' RACE reads through MiXCR, storing one row per CDR3 protein. The sample has hundreds of thousands of distinct CDR3 sequences, 21% seen once. Sequencing input: blood. These receptors originate from a man between 65 and 79 years old in good health. Both conserved end residues are part of each CDR3. Fields, in order: D gene, clone size, V gene, J gene, CDR3 protein, CDR3 DNA. The D gene is left open where the match is weak. Some rows mark clone size as missing; the rest say once, few, many or name a class of expanded clone.

>TRBD1|NA|TRBV5-5|TRBJ2-7
CASSQTGTYEQYF
TGTGCCAGCAGCCAGACAGGGACCTACGAGCAGTACTTC
>TRBD1|few|TRBV12-3/TRBV12-4|TRBJ1-1
CASSTGTGGPNTEAFF
TGTGCCAGCAGCACCGGGACAGGGGGCCCGAACACTGAAGCTTTCTTT
>TRBD1|NA|TRBV7-2|TRBJ2-1
CASSPLGTGSGNEQFF
TGTGCCAGCAGCCCTCTCGGGACAGGGTCGGGCAATGAGCAGTTCTTC
>TRBD2|NA|TRBV7-3|TRBJ2-2
CASSPIAGGLTGELFF
TGTGCCAGCAGCCCCATAGCGGGAGGGCTAACCGGGGAGCTGTTTTTT
>NA|few|TRBV7-8|TRBJ2-7
CASSLFGISSYEQYF
TGTGCCAGCAGCTTATTCGGGATAAGCTCCTACGAGCAGTACTTC
>NA|NA|TRBV5-1|TRBJ1-1
CASSKSTRDTEAFF
TGCGCCAGTTCTAAATCTACAAGGGACACTGAAGCTTTCTTT
>NA|few|TRBV7-9|TRBJ2-5
CASSALQGPRGETQYF
TGTGCCAGCAGCGCTCTACAGGGCCCGCGTGGAGAGACCCAGTACTTC
>NA|NA|TRBV7-2|TRBJ1-5
CASSMGGYQPQHF
TGTGCCAGCAGCATGGGAGGGTATCAGCCCCAGCATTTT
>NA|few|TRBV18|TRBJ2-3
CASSRGSADTQYF
TGTGCCAGCTCACGAGGGAGCGCAGATACGCAGTATTTT
>NA|few|TRBV20-1|TRBJ2-1
CSAWTTSSYNEQFF
TGCAGTGCCTGGACTACCAGCTCCTACAATGAGCAGTTCTTC
>TRBD1|NA|TRBV7-2|TRBJ2-2
CASTWDRGTGELFF
TGTGCCAGCACCTGGGACAGGGGCACCGGGGAGCTGTTTTTT
>NA|NA|TRBV12-3/TRBV12-4|TRBJ2-1
CASRRSGLVDWEQFF
TGTGCCAGCAGGCGCTCTGGGTTGGTTGATTGGGAGCAGTTCTTC
>NA|NA|TRBV11-3|TRBJ2-5
CASTPEAQETQYF
TGTGCCAGCACCCCTGAGGCCCAAGAGACCCAGTACTTC
>NA|NA|TRBV7-9|TRBJ1-3
CASSLEISGNTIYF
TGTGCCAGCAGCTTGGAGATCTCTGGAAACACCATATATTTT
>TRBD1|NA|TRBV20-1|TRBJ1-4
CSARRGTGGEKLFF
TGCAGTGCTAGACGGGGGACAGGGGGTGAAAAACTGTTTTTT
>TRBD2|NA|TRBV27|TRBJ2-3
CASSLGGGRAPSTDTQYF
TGTGCCAGCAGCCTTGGCGGGGGGAGGGCCCCCAGCACAGATACGCAGTATTTT
>TRBD2|few|TRBV12-3/TRBV12-4|TRBJ2-1
CASSLGLAPREQFF
TGTGCCAGCAGTTTAGGACTAGCGCCCCGTGAGCAGTTCTTC
>TRBD2|NA|TRBV20-1|TRBJ2-5
CSAKGLFKETQYF
TGCAGTGCTAAGGGACTATTCAAAGAGACCCAGTACTTC
>NA|NA|TRBV29-1|TRBJ2-3
CSVVQSSTDTQYF
TGCAGCGTTGTCCAGTCTAGCACAGATACGCAGTATTTT
>TRBD1|NA|TRBV13|TRBJ2-7
CASTRQGSSYEQYF
TGTGCCAGCACCCGACAGGGGAGCTCCTACGAGCAGTACTTC
>NA|few|TRBV29-1|TRBJ2-3
CSVVPGLEGTDTQYF
TGCAGCGTTGTACCGGGCCTCGAGGGAACAGATACGCAGTATTTT
>TRBD1|few|TRBV5-1|TRBJ2-7
CASSLSTGTGAYEQYF
TGCGCCAGCAGCTTATCAACCGGGACAGGAGCCTACGAGCAGTACTTC
>NA|few|TRBV7-2|TRBJ1-2
CASSLEATLAYGYTF
TGTGCCAGCAGCTTAGAAGCGACGCTCGCCTATGGCTACACCTTC
>NA|NA|TRBV20-1|TRBJ1-2
CSARGLVGYTF
TGCAGTGCTAGAGGACTGGTTGGCTACACCTTC
>TRBD1|few|TRBV3-1|TRBJ2-7
CASSSQLTGVGEQYF
TGTGCCAGCAGCAGCCAACTTACAGGGGTGGGCGAGCAGTACTTC
>TRBD1|few|TRBV5-1|TRBJ2-1
CASSKPGQGIDEQFF
TGCGCCAGCAGCAAGCCGGGACAGGGGATAGATGAGCAGTTCTTC
>TRBD2|NA|TRBV20-1|TRBJ2-5
CSAGTSDLKTQYF
TGCAGTGCCGGGACTAGCGACTTGAAGACCCAGTACTTC
>NA|NA|TRBV29-1|TRBJ2-3
CSVDLPGTQYF
TGCAGCGTTGACCTACCGGGCACGCAGTATTTT
>NA|many|TRBV10-3|TRBJ1-5
CAISESVRLNQPQHF
TGTGCCATCAGTGAGTCTGTACGGCTCAATCAGCCCCAGCATTTT
>TRBD2|NA|TRBV19|TRBJ2-1
CASREAGAHNEQFF
TGTGCCAGTAGGGAAGCGGGAGCCCACAATGAGCAGTTCTTC
>NA|few|TRBV20-1|TRBJ1-1
CSATTDRRGEAFF
TGCAGTGCTACCACCGACAGGAGAGGTGAAGCTTTCTTT
>NA|NA|TRBV7-9|TRBJ1-4
CASSFSSIATNEKLFF
TGTGCCAGCAGCTTTTCCAGCATTGCAACTAATGAAAAACTGTTTTTT
>TRBD1|few|TRBV5-1|TRBJ1-1
CASSPGQGASTEAFF
TGCGCCAGCAGCCCGGGACAGGGGGCGAGTACTGAAGCTTTCTTT
>NA|NA|TRBV2|TRBJ2-1
CASSRQDYSYNEQFF
TGTGCCAGCAGTAGACAGGACTACTCCTACAATGAGCAGTTCTTC
>TRBD1|NA|TRBV20-1|TRBJ1-5
CSALGQGDQPQHF
TGCAGTGCACTAGGACAGGGCGATCAGCCCCAGCATTTT
>NA|NA|TRBV7-8|TRBJ1-6
CASSLEGQLPNSPLHF
TGTGCCAGCAGCTTAGAAGGCCAGCTTCCTAATTCACCCCTCCACTTT
>NA|NA|TRBV9|TRBJ2-7
CVSSVGSSTYEQYF
TGTGTCAGCAGCGTAGGGTCTAGCACCTACGAGCAGTACTTC
>TRBD2|NA|TRBV12-3/TRBV12-4|TRBJ2-3
CATIRGGSGGDTQYF
TGTGCCACCATCCGCGGCGGGAGTGGGGGGGATACGCAGTATTTT
>TRBD2|once|TRBV5-1|TRBJ2-6
CASSLVPRTSGSLSGANVLTF
TGCGCCAGCAGCTTGGTCCCTCGGACTAGCGGGAGCCTCTCTGGGGCCAACGTCCTGACTTTC
>NA|NA|TRBV5-1|TRBJ2-1
CASSTGQGGNNEQFF
TGCGCCAGCAGCACAGGACAGGGAGGGAACAATGAGCAGTTCTTC
>NA|NA|TRBV6-6|TRBJ1-5
CASSHNSNQPQHF
TGTGCCAGCAGTCATAATAGCAATCAGCCCCAGCATTTT
>TRBD2|NA|TRBV5-1|TRBJ2-4
CASSPGGWDKNIQYF
TGCGCCAGCAGCCCCGGGGGGTGGGACAAAAACATTCAGTACTTC
>NA|NA|TRBV7-6|TRBJ2-5
CASSFGQDGTQYF
TGTGCCAGCAGCTTTGGACAAGACGGAACCCAGTACTTC
>NA|NA|TRBV5-6|TRBJ1-6
CASSNSQLHNSPLHF
TGTGCCAGCAGCAACTCCCAGCTCCATAATTCACCCCTCCACTTT
>NA|few|TRBV29-1|TRBJ2-1
CSVSSDSTLANEQFF
TGCAGCGTGAGTTCGGACTCGACGCTGGCCAATGAGCAGTTCTTC
>TRBD2|NA|TRBV20-1|TRBJ2-1
CSARAGVEQFF
TGCAGTGCGCGAGCGGGAGTTGAGCAGTTCTTC
>NA|few|TRBV12-3/TRBV12-4|TRBJ2-5
CASRAPNQETQYF
TGTGCCAGCAGAGCACCCAACCAAGAGACCCAGTACTTC
>TRBD2|few|TRBV7-2|TRBJ2-1
CASSLARWGSGRTNEQFF
TGTGCCAGCAGCTTAGCGCGTTGGGGTAGCGGGAGGACAAATGAGCAGTTCTTC
>TRBD1|few|TRBV18|TRBJ2-3
CASSPGQSPDTQYF
TGTGCCAGCTCACCGGGACAGTCGCCCGATACGCAGTATTTT
>NA|NA|TRBV10-3|TRBJ1-2
CAISEPGLRGYGYTF
TGTGCCATCAGTGAACCAGGACTGAGGGGGTATGGCTACACCTTC
>TRBD2|few|TRBV7-2|TRBJ2-5
CASSLAPGGNQETQYF
TGTGCCAGCAGCTTAGCCCCGGGAGGGAACCAAGAGACCCAGTACTTC
>TRBD2|NA|TRBV12-3/TRBV12-4|TRBJ2-4
CASSLESRTSGRGNIQYF
TGTGCCAGCAGTTTAGAGAGTCGGACTAGCGGGAGAGGAAACATTCAGTACTTC
>TRBD2|NA|TRBV2|TRBJ2-7
CASSRTSGATYEQYF
TGTGCCAGCAGCAGGACTAGCGGAGCCACCTACGAGCAGTACTTC
>TRBD2|NA|TRBV2|TRBJ2-4
CASSRLAGGPSNIQYF
TGTGCCAGCAGTAGACTAGCGGGAGGGCCGAGTAACATTCAGTACTTC
>NA|NA|TRBV6-5|TRBJ2-1
CASSYSSGTDSYNEQFF
TGTGCCAGCAGTTACTCGAGTGGGACCGACTCCTACAATGAGCAGTTCTTC
>TRBD1|few|TRBV2|TRBJ1-4
CANSLDRGASTNEKLFF
TGTGCCAACTCCCTGGACAGGGGGGCCTCAACTAATGAAAAACTGTTTTTT
>NA|NA|TRBV12-3/TRBV12-4|TRBJ1-1
CASSRLSTEAFF
TGTGCCAGCAGCCGCCTCTCCACTGAAGCTTTCTTT
>TRBD2|NA|TRBV6-5|TRBJ2-1
CAGRLAGETYNEQFF
TGTGCGGGCCGATTAGCGGGAGAGACATACAATGAGCAGTTCTTC
>TRBD2|NA|TRBV7-2|TRBJ2-4
CASSGGTSGRGSIQYF
TGTGCCAGCAGCGGGGGGACTAGCGGGAGAGGGAGCATTCAGTACTTC
>NA|NA|TRBV11-2|TRBJ1-1
CASSLIGGMTEAFF
TGTGCCAGCAGCTTAATCGGAGGGATGACTGAAGCTTTCTTT